This T cell receptor (beta chain) was recorded in a study of cytomegalovirus exposure and HLA in healthy donors. For the study at large: An earlier analysis identified 120 million or so unique TCR beta sequences in about 200 million T cells. Study results and limitations: In a later analysis, the majority of CMV-associated beta chains seemingly showed HLA restriction.

In the PCR, 60 Vbeta and 13 Jbeta primers were used. Profiled with immunoSEQ multiplex PCR; TCRdb holds only in-frame clones, not every one. The table has about 120,000 clones, under 90% seen once. To note about this clone: Antigen specificity is unknown.

Germline-derived CDR1 and CDR2 are SNHLY and FYNNEI. CDR3 length equals 14 residues. V gave up 6 bases and J gave up 3 bases, with 14 bases separating them. The chain joins TRBV2 to TRBJ1-1; possibly TRBD1 for D (6 bases). The material sequenced was PBMCs. The origin of this receptor is a female donor in good health and CMV-seropositive. This CDR3 reads CASSNTGKDTEAFF. The CDR3 nucleotides read TGTGCCAGCAGCAATACAGGGAAAGACACTGAAGCTTTCTTT.